The clone carrying this T cell receptor beta chain showed up many times. Its specificity is unknown. This record belongs to a study of T-cell reconstitution after alpha-beta-depleted transplantation in children. Study-level points and caveats: Some patients owed their high day-60 TCRbeta diversity to surviving recipient T cells and thymic progenitors.

It was with unique molecular identifiers that the TCRbeta library was prepared. From the PCR reads, TCRdb called clonotypes with MiXCR, one entry per CDR3 protein. The table shows 330,000 or so distinct CDR3 sequences, with around 10% occurring only once. Unmatched junction bases numbered 7, after V lost 2 bases and J lost 5 bases. There are 16 residues in the CDR3. The V gene's germline CDR1 is SGDLS and CDR2 YYNGEE. The sequence was collected from a boy younger than two with acute myeloid leukemia, due to receive a stem cell transplant. This chain uses TRBV9 with TRBJ2-3; TRBD2 agrees at 11 bases. Sequencing was performed on PBMCs, taken before TCRalphabeta/CD19-depleted stem cell transplant. CDR3 bases: TGTGCCAGCAGCGTGGGACTAGCGGCTATAGGAGATACGCAGTATTTT. Protein sequence: CASSVGLAAIGDTQYF.